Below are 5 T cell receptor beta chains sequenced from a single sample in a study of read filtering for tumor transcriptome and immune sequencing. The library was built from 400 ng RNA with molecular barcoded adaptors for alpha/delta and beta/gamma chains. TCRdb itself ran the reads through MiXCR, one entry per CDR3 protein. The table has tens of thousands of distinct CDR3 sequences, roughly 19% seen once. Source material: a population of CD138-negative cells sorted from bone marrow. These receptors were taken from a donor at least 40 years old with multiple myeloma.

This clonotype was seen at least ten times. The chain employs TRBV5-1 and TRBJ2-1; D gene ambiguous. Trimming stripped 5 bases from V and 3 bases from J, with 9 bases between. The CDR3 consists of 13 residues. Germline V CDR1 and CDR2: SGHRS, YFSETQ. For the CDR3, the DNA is TGCGCCAGCAGGGAGTCACTCTACAATGAGCAGTTCTTC. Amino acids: CASRESLYNEQFF.

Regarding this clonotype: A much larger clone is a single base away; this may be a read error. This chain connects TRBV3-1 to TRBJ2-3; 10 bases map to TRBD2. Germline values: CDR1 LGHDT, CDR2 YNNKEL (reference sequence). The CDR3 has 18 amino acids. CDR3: CAISQEGGAGGPADTQYF. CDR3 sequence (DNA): TGTGCCATCAGCCAAGAAGGTGGAGCGGGAGGGCCCGCAGATACGCAGTATTTT.

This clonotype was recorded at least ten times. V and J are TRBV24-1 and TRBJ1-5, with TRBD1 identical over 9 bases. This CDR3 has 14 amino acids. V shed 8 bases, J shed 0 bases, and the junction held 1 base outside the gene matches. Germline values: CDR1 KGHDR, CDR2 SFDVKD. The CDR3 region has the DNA TGTGCCACCAAGGGACAGGGTAGCAATCAGCCCCAGCATTTT. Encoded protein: CATKGQGSNQPQHF.

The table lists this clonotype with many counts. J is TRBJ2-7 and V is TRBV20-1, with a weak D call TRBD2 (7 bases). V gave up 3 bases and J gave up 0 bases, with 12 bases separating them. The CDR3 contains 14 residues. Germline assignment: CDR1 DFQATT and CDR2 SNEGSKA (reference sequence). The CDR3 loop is CSARGGGSSYEQYF. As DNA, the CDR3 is TGCAGTGCTAGGGGAGGGGGTTCCTCCTACGAGCAGTACTTC.

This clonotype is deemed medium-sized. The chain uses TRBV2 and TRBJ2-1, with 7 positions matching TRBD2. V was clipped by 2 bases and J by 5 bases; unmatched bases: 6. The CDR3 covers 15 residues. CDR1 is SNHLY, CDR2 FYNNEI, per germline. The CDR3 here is CASSESGNRNNEQFF. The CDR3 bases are TGTGCCAGCAGTGAAAGCGGGAATAGGAACAATGAGCAGTTCTTC.